One TCR beta chain is described in this entry. The antigen it recognizes is unknown. Base quality data are lacking; no much larger clone is found one base away. This specimen comes from a study of OX40 agonist ivuxolimab in advanced cancers. Context from the whole study: Ivuxolimab, which targeted the costimulatory receptor OX40 (CD134), was an agonistic, fully human IgG2 monoclonal antibody. Three dose-escalation patients achieved partial responses, one with hepatocellular carcinoma and two with cutaneous melanoma. Peripheral TCRbeta sequencing aimed to test whether ivuxolimab altered TCR sequence diversity and caused clonal T-cell expansion. The paper covers the monotherapy dose-escalation part of the phase I ivuxolimab trial, which included N ≈ 57 patients. A male proportion of 82.7% and a mean age of approximately 62 years, ranging from roughly 23 to 85, were recorded for the dose-escalation cohort. Intravenous ivuxolimab was administered to patients every 2 weeks at six dose levels: 0.01, 0.1, 0.3, 1.5, 3 and 10 mg/kg. Prior anti-PD-1, anti-PD-L1 or anti-CTLA-4 therapy was permitted, and 30% to 50% of dose-escalation patients had received checkpoint inhibitors. Of the roughly 54 dose-escalation patients, hepatocellular carcinoma was present in about 20, melanoma in roughly 15, renal cell carcinoma in 9 and head and neck cancer in 9. Overall study outcomes, separate from this receptor: Low levels of normalized T-cell clonal expansion were also seen in some patients who did not respond. At doses of 0.1 to 3.0 mg/kg, clonal expansion of both CD4+ and CD8+ blood T cells was observed from baseline to week 6. In partial responders in the 0.1-3.0 mg/kg groups, normalized peripheral clonal expansion was found to be among the lowest, especially among CD8+ T cells. The antigen specificity of the peripheral T cells that underwent clonal expansion was not determined. After ivuxolimab, expanded clones were on average more numerous among CD8+ T cells than among CD4+ T cells.

Including cysteine and phenylalanine, the CDR3 has 14 amino acids. Of all the DNA, just the CDR3 is kept, 42 bases in frame from base 1. From V the trimming removes 3 bases and from J it removes 5 bases, while the gene matches leave 6 bases of the junction unaccounted for. Taken from the germline V gene, the CDR1 and CDR2 loops are MNHNS and SASEGT. For sequencing of the TCRbeta CDR3 region, genomic DNA was extracted from the sorted cells. The immunoSEQ Assay was used for sequencing of TCRbeta CDR3 regions. TCRdb took over this immuneACCESS table, retaining in-frame rearrangements with V and J assigned. Such tables are incomplete; in checked studies, under half of the missing clones stem from an unresolved V gene, and the remainder is unexplained. This sample gives about 82,000 clones in total; 75% to 90% of them show up just once. The biggest ten clones account for more than 0.7% of the sample. The trial excluded patients who had a history of autoimmune disease or who were on systemic immunosuppression. Peripheral blood for TCR sequencing was drawn from every dose cohort at baseline, at cycle 4 day 1 and at cycle 7 day 1. The samples were taken from a phase I, first-in-human, multicenter, open-label dose-escalation trial of ivuxolimab. Adults with locally advanced or metastatic head and neck squamous cell, hepatocellular, melanoma or renal cell carcinoma were enrolled in the trial. CD4+ and CD8+ T cells were sorted separately from peripheral blood before TCR sequencing.

The chain was built from TRBV6-1 and TRBJ2-7; TRBD1 fits 8 bases in the junction. The sample in question was CD4+ or CD8+ T cells sorted from blood, obtained in a trial of the OX40 agonist ivuxolimab. This TCR derives from an adult with an advanced solid tumor such as melanoma, head and neck, liver or kidney cancer. The nucleotide sequence is given as TGTGCCAGCAGTGACCCCCGCAGGGGGCACGAGCAGTACTTC. Its coded protein is CASSDPRRGHEQYF.